This TCR beta chain comes out of a study of T cell repertoires in cytomegalovirus infection. At the level of the study: Shared public TCR beta signatures pointed to both CMV infection and a matching HLA type.

Study-level findings and limits: The ex vivo response was dominated by HLA-C-restricted CMV-specific TCR beta clonotypes. The study identified carriers of CMV plus the relevant HLA from cumulative public TCR beta family frequency.

Points on this clonotype: Antigen: not known. Because the CDR3 is missing its conserved closing phenylalanine or tryptophan, this is likely a read error.

In TCRdb, the reads were re-called with MiXCR into one record per CDR3 protein. This table has about 440,000 distinct CDR3 sequences, 25% to 40% appearing once. Material for sequencing was PBMCs. The clonotype was recovered from a human donor in good health (CMV status not recorded). Some clones in this sample may be carry-over from other donors' samples.

The CDR3 nucleotides read TGTGCCAGCATTCAGAATACGGCCTCCTACAATGAGCAGTTCTTA. Protein sequence: CASIQNTASYNEQFL. This chain joins TRBV2 and TRBJ2-1; D remains unclear. This CDR3 is 15 amino acids long. V was trimmed by 7 bases and J by 0 bases, leaving 13 bases between them. Germline V gene data show CDR1 as SNHLY and CDR2 as FYNNEI.